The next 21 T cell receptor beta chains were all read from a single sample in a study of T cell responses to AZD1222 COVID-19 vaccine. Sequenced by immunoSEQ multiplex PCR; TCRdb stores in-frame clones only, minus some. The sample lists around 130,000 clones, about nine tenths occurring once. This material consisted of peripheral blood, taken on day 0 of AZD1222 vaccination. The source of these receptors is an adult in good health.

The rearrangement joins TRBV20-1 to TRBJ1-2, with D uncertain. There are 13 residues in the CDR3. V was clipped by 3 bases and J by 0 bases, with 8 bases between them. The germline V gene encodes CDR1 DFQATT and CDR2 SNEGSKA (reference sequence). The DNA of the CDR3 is TGCAGTGCTAGTGTAGGAACTAACTATGGCTACACCTTC. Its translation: CSASVGTNYGYTF.

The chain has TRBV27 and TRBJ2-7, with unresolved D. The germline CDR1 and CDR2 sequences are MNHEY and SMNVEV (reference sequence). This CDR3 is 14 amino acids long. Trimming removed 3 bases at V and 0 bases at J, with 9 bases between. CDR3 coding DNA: TGTGCCAGCAGTTTGCACATTACCTCCTACGAGCAGTACTTC. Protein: CASSLHITSYEQYF.

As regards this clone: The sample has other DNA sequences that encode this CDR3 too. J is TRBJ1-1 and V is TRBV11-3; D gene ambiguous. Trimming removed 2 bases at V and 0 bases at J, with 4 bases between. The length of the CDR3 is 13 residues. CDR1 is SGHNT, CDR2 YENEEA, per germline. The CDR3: CASSLTVNTEAFF. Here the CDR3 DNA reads TGTGCCAGCAGCTTAACAGTGAACACTGAAGCTTTCTTT.

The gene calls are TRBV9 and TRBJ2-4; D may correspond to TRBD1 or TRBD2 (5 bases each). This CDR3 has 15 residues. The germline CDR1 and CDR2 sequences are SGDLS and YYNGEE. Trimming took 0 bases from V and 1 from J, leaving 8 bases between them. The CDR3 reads CASSVGGSAKNIQYF. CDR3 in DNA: TGTGCCAGCAGCGTAGGGGGGTCGGCCAAAAACATTCAGTACTTC.

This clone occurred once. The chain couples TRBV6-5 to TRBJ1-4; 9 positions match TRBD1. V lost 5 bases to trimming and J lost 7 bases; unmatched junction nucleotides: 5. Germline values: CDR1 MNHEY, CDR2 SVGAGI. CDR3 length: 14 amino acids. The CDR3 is CASSPGTGREKLFF. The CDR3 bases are TGTGCCAGCAGTCCCGGGACAGGGCGTGAAAAACTGTTTTTT.

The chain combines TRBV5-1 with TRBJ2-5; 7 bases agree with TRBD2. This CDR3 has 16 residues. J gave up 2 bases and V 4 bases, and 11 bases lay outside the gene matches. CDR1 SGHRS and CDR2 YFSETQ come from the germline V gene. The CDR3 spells CASSPGGRAVQETQYF. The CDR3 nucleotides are TGCGCCAGCAGCCCGGGAGGTAGGGCGGTACAAGAGACCCAGTACTTC.

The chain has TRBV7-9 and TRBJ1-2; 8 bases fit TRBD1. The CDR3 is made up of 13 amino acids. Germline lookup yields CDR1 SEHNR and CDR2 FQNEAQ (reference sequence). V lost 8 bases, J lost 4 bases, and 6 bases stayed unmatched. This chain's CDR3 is CASQDREIYGYTF. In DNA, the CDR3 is TGTGCCAGCCAGGACAGGGAGATCTATGGCTACACCTTC.

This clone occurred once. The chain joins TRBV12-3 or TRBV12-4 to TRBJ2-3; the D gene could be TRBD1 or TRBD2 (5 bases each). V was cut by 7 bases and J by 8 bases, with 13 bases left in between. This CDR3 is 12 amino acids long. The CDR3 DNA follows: TGTGCCAGCAACCAAGGGGCGGGTACGCAGTATTTT. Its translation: CASNQGAGTQYF.

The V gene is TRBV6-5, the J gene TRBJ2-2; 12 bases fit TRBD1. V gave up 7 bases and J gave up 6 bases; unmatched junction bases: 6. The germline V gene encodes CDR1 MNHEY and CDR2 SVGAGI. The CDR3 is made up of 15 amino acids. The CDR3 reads CASNVGTGGSGELFF. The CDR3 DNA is TGTGCCAGCAATGTGGGGACAGGGGGCTCCGGGGAGCTGTTTTTT.

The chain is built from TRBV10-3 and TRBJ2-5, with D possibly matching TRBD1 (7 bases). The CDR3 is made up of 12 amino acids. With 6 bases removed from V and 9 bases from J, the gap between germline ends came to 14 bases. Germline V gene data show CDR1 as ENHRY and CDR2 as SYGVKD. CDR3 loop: CAIRDLRGAQYF. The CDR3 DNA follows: TGTGCCATCAGAGACCTCAGGGGGGCCCAGTACTTC.

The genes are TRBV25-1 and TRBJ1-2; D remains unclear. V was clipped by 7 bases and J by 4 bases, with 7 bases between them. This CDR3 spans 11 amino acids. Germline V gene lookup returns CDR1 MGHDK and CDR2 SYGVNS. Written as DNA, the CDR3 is TGTGCCAGCACCAGTACCTATGGCTACACCTTC. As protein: CASTSTYGYTF.

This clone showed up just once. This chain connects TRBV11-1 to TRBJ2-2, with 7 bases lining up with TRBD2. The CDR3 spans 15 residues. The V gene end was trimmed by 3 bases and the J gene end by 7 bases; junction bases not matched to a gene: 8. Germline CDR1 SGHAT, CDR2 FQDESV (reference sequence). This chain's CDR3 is CASSLYLAEDGELFF. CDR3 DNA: TGTGCCAGCAGCTTGTATCTAGCGGAGGACGGGGAGCTGTTTTTT.

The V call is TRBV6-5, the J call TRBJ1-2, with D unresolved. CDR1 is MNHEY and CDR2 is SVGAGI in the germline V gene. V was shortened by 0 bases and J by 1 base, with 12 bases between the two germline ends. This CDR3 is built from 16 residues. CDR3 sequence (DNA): TGTGCCAGCAGTTACTCTTTGGCAGGCCTTAACTATGGCTACACCTTC. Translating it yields CASSYSLAGLNYGYTF.

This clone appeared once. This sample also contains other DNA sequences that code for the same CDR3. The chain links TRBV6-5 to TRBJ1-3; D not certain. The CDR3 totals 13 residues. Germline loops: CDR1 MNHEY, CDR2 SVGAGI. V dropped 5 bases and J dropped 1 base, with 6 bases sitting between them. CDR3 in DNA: TGTGCCAGCAGTCGAGGGTCTGGAAACACCATATATTTT. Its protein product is CASSRGSGNTIYF.

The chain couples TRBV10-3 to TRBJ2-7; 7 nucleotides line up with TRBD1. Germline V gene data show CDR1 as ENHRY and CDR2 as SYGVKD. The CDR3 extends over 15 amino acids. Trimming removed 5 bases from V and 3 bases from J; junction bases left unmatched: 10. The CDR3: CAISPGTVANYEQYF. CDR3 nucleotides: TGTGCCATCAGTCCCGGGACAGTAGCTAACTACGAGCAGTACTTC.

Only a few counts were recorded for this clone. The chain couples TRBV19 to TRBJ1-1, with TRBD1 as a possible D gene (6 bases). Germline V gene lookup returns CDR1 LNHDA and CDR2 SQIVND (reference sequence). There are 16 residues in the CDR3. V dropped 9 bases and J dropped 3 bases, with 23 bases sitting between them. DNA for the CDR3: TGTGCCAGCTCAGGGGATTATCTCGGTCGGGACACTGAAGCTTTCTTT. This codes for CASSGDYLGRDTEAFF. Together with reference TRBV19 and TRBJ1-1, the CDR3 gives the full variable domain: DGGITQSPKYLFRKEGQNVTLSCEQNLNHDAMYWYRQDPGQGLRLIYYSQIVNDFQKGDIAEGYSVSREKKESFPLTVTSAQKNPTAFYLCASSGDYLGRDTEAFFGQGTRLTVV.

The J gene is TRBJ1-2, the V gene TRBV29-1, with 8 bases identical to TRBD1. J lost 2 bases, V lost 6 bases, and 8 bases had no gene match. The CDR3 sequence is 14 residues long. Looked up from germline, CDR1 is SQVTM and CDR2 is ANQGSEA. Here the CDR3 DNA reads TGCAGCGTCGCTTCCGGGACAGGCAACTATGGCTACACCTTC. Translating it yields CSVASGTGNYGYTF.

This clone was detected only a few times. The CDR3 nucleotides read TGTGCCAGCAGCCCCTCGGCACCGACTAGCGGAGGAAAATTCCTTAGGGCAGAGTTCTTC. Protein product: CASSPSAPTSGGKFLRAEFF. J is TRBJ2-1 and V is TRBV7-6; TRBD2 agrees at 9 bases. Germline lookup yields CDR1 SGHVS and CDR2 FNYEAQ. The J segment lost 14 bases and the V segment lost 5 bases, leaving 31 bases of the junction unmatched. The CDR3 runs to 20 residues.

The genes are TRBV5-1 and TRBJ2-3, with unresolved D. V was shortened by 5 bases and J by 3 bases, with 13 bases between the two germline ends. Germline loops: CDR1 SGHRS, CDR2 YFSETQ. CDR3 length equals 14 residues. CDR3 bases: TGCGCCAGCAGGATGGCATCTGTTACAGATACGCAGTATTTT. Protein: CASRMASVTDTQYF.

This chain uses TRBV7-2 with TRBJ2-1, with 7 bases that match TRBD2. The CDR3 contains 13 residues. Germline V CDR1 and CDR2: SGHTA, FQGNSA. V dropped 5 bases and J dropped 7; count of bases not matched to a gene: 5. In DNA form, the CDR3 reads TGTGCCAGCAGCGCATGGACTAGTAATGAGCAGTTCTTC. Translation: CASSAWTSNEQFF.

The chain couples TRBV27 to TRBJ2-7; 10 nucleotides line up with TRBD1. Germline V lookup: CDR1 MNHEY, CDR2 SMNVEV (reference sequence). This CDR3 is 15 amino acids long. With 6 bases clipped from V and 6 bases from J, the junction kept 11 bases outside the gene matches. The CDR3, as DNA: TGTGCCAGCAGGATCCCCGGGACAGGGGAGGGCGAGCAGTACTTC. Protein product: CASRIPGTGEGEQYF.